Listed below are T cell receptor beta chains from one sample, sequenced in a study of neurological immune-mediated disorders. MiXCR was run by TCRdb on the 5' RACE reads, yielding one entry per CDR3 protein. The sample has approximately 60,000 distinct CDR3 sequences; under 4.5% are singletons. The sample taken for sequencing was PBMCs. Receptors were obtained from a woman in her twenties or thirties with multiple sclerosis. Both conserved end residues are part of each CDR3. The D gene is left open where the match is weak. For some rows the clone size is stated as once, few or many, or as a class when expanded; others skip it.

TGCAGCGTTGGGGCAGGGGCTAACTATGGCTACACCTTC | CSVGAGANYGYTF | 13 | TRBV29-1 | . | TRBJ1-2 | many
TGTGCCAGCAGTGGGGGGGTCACAGATACACAGTATTTT | CASSGGVTDTQYF | 13 | TRBV12-3/TRBV12-4 | TRBD2 | TRBJ2-3 | .
TGTGCCAGCAGCCCTAGGACTAGGCCGACTGAGCAGTTCTTC | CASSPRTRPTEQFF | 14 | TRBV5-6 | TRBD2 | TRBJ2-1 | .
TGTGCCAGCACAAAGTATGTCGGGGGGGATGGCTACACCTTC | CASTKYVGGDGYTF | 14 | TRBV2 | . | TRBJ1-2 | many
TGTGCCAGCAGCTCAGCGTACGAGCAGTACTTC | CASSSAYEQYF | 11 | TRBV7-2 | . | TRBJ2-7 | many
TGTGCCAGCAGCTTTCCTCTTAGCGGGAACCCCTACGAGCAGTACTTC | CASSFPLSGNPYEQYF | 16 | TRBV7-2 | TRBD2 | TRBJ2-7 | many
TGTGCCAGCAGCGGGCAGGGGAGGTCCAATGAGCAGTTCTTC | CASSGQGRSNEQFF | 14 | TRBV7-2 | . | TRBJ2-1 | many
TGCAGTGCTAGAGGAAGGCGGGAGCTCTACAATGAGCAGTTCTTC | CSARGRRELYNEQFF | 15 | TRBV20-1 | TRBD2 | TRBJ2-1 | many
TGTGCCAGCAGCTACACGGCCTCCTACGAGCAGTACTTC | CASSYTASYEQYF | 13 | TRBV7-2 | . | TRBJ2-7 | many
TGTGCCAGCAGTTACCTGCGACGGACAGAGGATGAAGCTTTCTTT | CASSYLRRTEDEAFF | 15 | TRBV6-5 | . | TRBJ1-1 | many
TGCAGTGCTCATATAGCGGGACGGAACACCGGGGAGCTGTTTTTT | CSAHIAGRNTGELFF | 15 | TRBV20-1 | TRBD2 | TRBJ2-2 | many
TGCGCCAGCAGCTTGGTTCAGCGGGGGGCAGCTGATACGCAGTATTTT | CASSLVQRGAADTQYF | 16 | TRBV5-1 | TRBD2 | TRBJ2-3 | .
TGTGCCACCAGCAGACCAGACAGGGCAGCCACTGAAGCTTTCTTT | CATSRPDRAATEAFF | 15 | TRBV15 | TRBD1 | TRBJ1-1 | many
TGCAGCGTTGCAGAGGTCACCGGGGAGCTGTTTTTT | CSVAEVTGELFF | 12 | TRBV29-1 | . | TRBJ2-2 | many
TGTGCCAGCAGTTTGACAGGGGACTATGGCTACACCTTC | CASSLTGDYGYTF | 13 | TRBV27 | TRBD1 | TRBJ1-2 | many
TGCGCCAGCAGCCAAGAGCGAGGAATTGGGTCACCCCTCCACTTT | CASSQERGIGSPLHF | 15 | TRBV4-3 | . | TRBJ1-6 | many
TGTGCCAGCAGAGGGAATGAAAAACTGTTTTTT | CASRGNEKLFF | 11 | TRBV28 | . | TRBJ1-4 | many